The TCR beta chain under discussion was sequenced for a study of blood T cell repertoires in COVID-19. In the study's own analysis: Cell counts per sample came from amplifying reference gene primers. The data were produced by immunoSEQ multiplex PCR, yet TCRdb's version contains in-frame clones alone and is incomplete. V and J calls and clone size follow that table, whereas D and trimming were derived from the DNA. The table has about 350,000 clones, 80% to 90% seen once. The sequence was obtained from a woman in her 30s who had recovered from COVID-19. Specimen: PBMCs or T cells enriched from blood (not recorded which).

CDR3 nucleotides: TGTGCCAGCAGCTCCCGGGGTTCCACAGATACGCAGTATTTT. Its translation: CASSSRGSTDTQYF. The chain joins TRBV9 to TRBJ2-3; D may be TRBD2 (5 bases). Trimming took off 4 bases at V and 2 bases at J, with 11 bases between the two ends. Germline CDR1 reads SGDLS; CDR2 reads YYNGEE. This CDR3 has 14 residues.